This T cell receptor (beta chain) was sequenced for a study of shared T cell receptors in the human thymus. V was cut by 3 bases and J by 4 bases, with 10 bases left in between. The CDR3 totals 13 residues. Germline lookup yields CDR1 SGHDT and CDR2 YYEEEE. This clone was seen just once. TCRdb's copy holds only in-frame clones and misses some; the assay was immunoSEQ multiplex PCR. The data contain 540,000 or so clones, more than 75% of them singletons. This sample was shared with a second study, whose subject was human thymus T cells. That investigation notes: Surgeons resected thymus tissue during corrective heart surgery. Both thymic and peripheral blood repertoires showed apparently biased V and J usage. Thymic repertoires of unrelated individuals were reported in related research to overlap highly.

The chain joins TRBV5-6 to TRBJ2-5; the D is unclear. This receptor was taken from a boy younger than two with a congenital heart defect. The sample comprised thymocytes. This CDR3 is CASSSERSETQYF. The DNA of the CDR3 is TGTGCCAGCAGCTCCGAGCGTTCAGAGACCCAGTACTTC.